These 21 T cell receptor beta chains share one sample of origin, sequenced in a study of shared clonotypes between healthy human individuals. The table came from immunoSEQ multiplex PCR; TCRdb's copy has only in-frame clones and leaves some out. Of about half a million clones detected, 78% appear once; the ten largest clones hold 12%. Input material: PBMCs. Receptors were obtained from a woman aged 40 to 50 in good health. Some clones in this sample may be carry-over from other donors' samples.

The chain carries TRBV7-9 and TRBJ2-3, with D possibly matching TRBD1 (6 bases). V lost 5 bases and J 10 bases, leaving 22 bases between the germline ends. Per the germline V gene, CDR1 is SEHNR and CDR2 is FQNEAQ (reference sequence). This CDR3 has 15 amino acids. DNA for the CDR3: TGTGCCAGCAGCGTAGGGACACCCGGCGAGGTTCCGCAGTATTTT. Encoded protein: CASSVGTPGEVPQYF.

The table lists this clone with a few counts. The J gene is TRBJ2-7, the V gene TRBV28; D tentatively fits TRBD1 or TRBD2 (6 bases each). There are 12 residues in the CDR3. V lost 10 bases to trimming and J lost 0 bases, with 10 bases between them. Per the germline V gene, CDR1 is MDHEN and CDR2 is SYDVKM. DNA for the CDR3: TGTGCCACAAGGGGGGACTCCTACGAGCAGTACTTC. Amino acids: CATRGDSYEQYF. The full variable domain, rest sourced from reference TRBV28 and TRBJ2-7, is DVKVTQSSRYLVKRTGEKVFLECVQDMDHENMFWYRQDPGLGLRLIYFSYDVKMKEKGDIPEGYSVSREKKERFSLILESASTNQTSMYLCATRGDSYEQYFGPGTRLTVT.

The chain carries TRBV5-1 and TRBJ2-1; tentative D call: TRBD2 (5 bases). Germline V lookup: CDR1 SGHRS, CDR2 YFSETQ. The germline V and J ends were trimmed by 1 base and 1 base, with 9 bases remaining between them. The CDR3 has 15 residues. In nucleotides, the CDR3 is TGCGCCAGCAGCTTGCGCCGGGGATCCTACAATGAGCAGTTCTTC. Amino acids: CASSLRRGSYNEQFF.

J is TRBJ2-4 and V is TRBV18, with 7 bases lining up with TRBD2. The J segment lost 0 bases and the V segment lost 6 bases, leaving 8 bases of the junction unmatched. From germline, CDR1 is KGHSH and CDR2 LQKENI. The CDR3 runs to 16 residues. The CDR3, as DNA: TGTGCCAGCTCTCCCGGGACTACCGGAGCCAAAAACATTCAGTACTTC. Protein sequence: CASSPGTTGAKNIQYF. The full variable domain, completed using reference TRBV18 and TRBJ2-4, is NAGVMQNPRHLVRRRGQEARLRCSPMKGHSHVYWYRQLPEEGLKFMVYLQKENIIDESGMPKERFSAEFPKEGPSILRIQQVVRGDSAAYFCASSPGTTGAKNIQYFGAGTRLSVL.

This clone showed up just a few times. V and J are TRBV7-6 and TRBJ1-1, with D perhaps matching TRBD1 (6 bases). The germline V gene has CDR1 SGHVS and CDR2 FNYEAQ. V was cut by 1 base and J by 3 bases, with 9 bases left in between. The CDR3 is 14 residues long. The CDR3 protein is CASSLGSGDTEAFF. In DNA form, the CDR3 reads TGTGCCAGCAGCTTAGGGTCAGGGGACACTGAAGCTTTCTTT.

The chain couples TRBV7-2 to TRBJ2-7, with 8 bases aligning to TRBD2. The J segment lost 6 bases and the V segment lost 5 bases, leaving 9 bases of the junction unmatched. Per germline, CDR1 SGHTA and CDR2 FQGNSA. The CDR3 is 14 amino acids. This chain's CDR3 is CASSPRGGQSEQYF. As DNA, the CDR3 is TGTGCCAGCAGCCCCCGGGGGGGGCAGAGCGAGCAGTACTTC.

This clone was picked up a small number of times. V gene TRBV30 combines with J gene TRBJ1-1, with a possible D match to TRBD1 (6 bases). The V end was cut by 1 base, the J end by 1 base, with 7 bases between. Germline CDR1 is GTSNPN and CDR2 is SVGIG (reference sequence). This CDR3 is 13 amino acids long. Here the CDR3 reads CAWSGGANTEAFF. CDR3 nucleotide sequence: TGTGCCTGGAGTGGGGGGGCGAACACTGAAGCTTTCTTT.

This chain uses TRBV5-1 with TRBJ1-3; D possibly corresponds to TRBD1 (6 bases). Trimming pared 0 bases from V and 1 base from J, leaving 14 bases between. This CDR3 contains 17 residues. Germline V gene data show CDR1 as SGHRS and CDR2 as YFSETQ. CDR3 in amino acids: CASSLVGGDSSGNTIYF. CDR3 in DNA: TGCGCCAGCAGCTTGGTAGGGGGAGATTCATCTGGAAACACCATATATTTT.

V and J are TRBV27 and TRBJ2-3; D gene uncertain. The CDR3 is 13 residues long. V lost 4 bases to trimming and J lost 6 bases, with 11 bases between them. From germline, CDR1 is MNHEY and CDR2 SMNVEV (reference sequence). The CDR3 region is CASSSLARDTQYF. The CDR3 DNA reads as TGTGCCAGCAGTTCATTAGCACGTGATACGCAGTATTTT.

The CDR3 coding sequence is TGTGCCAGCAGCTTAAATAGCGGGAGGGCCTACAATGAGCAGTTCTTC. Translation gives CASSLNSGRAYNEQFF. The J gene is TRBJ2-1, the V gene TRBV7-8; 11 positions match TRBD2. The CDR3 covers 16 residues. Losses at the gene ends were 2 bases for V and 2 bases for J; bases not matched to a gene: 2. CDR1 is SGHVS, CDR2 FQNEAQ, per germline.

This clone came up once. The chain uses TRBV18 and TRBJ2-7; 9 positions agree with TRBD1. The CDR3 runs 15 residues. Germline CDR1 and CDR2: KGHSH and LQKENI. V lost 1 base and J lost 4; bases outside the gene matches: 5. The CDR3 nucleotides read TGTGCCAGCTCACCACGTATCGGACAGGGGTACGAGCAGTACTTC. Translating gives CASSPRIGQGYEQYF.

Worth noting for this clone: A read error may account for a junction end that differs from germline. In nucleotides, the CDR3 is TGTGCCACCAGCAGGGACGGACAAAAACTGGTTTTT. This codes for CATSRDGQKLVF. V usage is TRBV15 and J usage is TRBJ1-4, with D possibly being TRBD1 (5 bases). CDR3 length equals 12 residues. Germline V gene lookup returns CDR1 LNHNV and CDR2 YYDKDF (reference sequence). Full variable domain (missing parts from reference TRBV15 and TRBJ1-4): DAMVIQNPRYQVTQFGKPVTLSCSQTLNHNVMYWYQQKSSQAPKLLFHYYDKDFNNEADTPDNFQSRRPNTSFCFLDIRSPGLGDTAMYLCATSRDGQKLVFGSGTQLSVL.

This clone has only one observation. The chain couples TRBV7-2 to TRBJ1-1; the match to TRBD1 covers 7 bases. Germline CDR1 and CDR2: SGHTA and FQGNSA. This CDR3 has 16 amino acids. V lost 4 bases, J lost 4 bases, and 12 bases stayed unmatched. The CDR3 nucleotides read TGTGCCAGCAGCTCGACCGCCGGACAGGCCCTCACTGAAGCTTTCTTT. It encodes CASSSTAGQALTEAFF.

The V call is TRBV13, the J call TRBJ2-7, with TRBD2 identical over 7 bases. V gave up 4 bases and J gave up 4 bases; unmatched junction bases: 7. CDR1 and CDR2 from the germline V gene are PRHDT and FYEKMQ (reference sequence). The CDR3 totals 14 residues. The CDR3 sequence: CASSYYGREYEQYF. CDR3 coding DNA: TGTGCCAGCAGCTATTATGGGAGGGAGTACGAGCAGTACTTC. Together with reference TRBV13 and TRBJ2-7, the CDR3 gives the full variable domain: AAGVIQSPRHLIKEKRETATLKCYPIPRHDTVYWYQQGPGQDPQFLISFYEKMQSDKGSIPDRFSAQQFSDYHSELNMSSLELGDSALYFCASSYYGREYEQYFGPGTRLTVT.

This clone was seen once. The gene calls are TRBV2 and TRBJ2-2; 11 bases fit TRBD1. The CDR3 extends over 14 amino acids. Germline lookup yields CDR1 SNHLY and CDR2 FYNNEI. The J segment lost 7 bases and the V segment lost 6 bases, leaving 4 bases of the junction unmatched. The CDR3 DNA follows: TGTGCCAGCAGGAGGGACAGGGGGATCGGGGAGCTGTTTTTT. It codes for CASRRDRGIGELFF.

Remarks on this clone: A read error likely explains this, since a far larger clone differs by one base. The V call is TRBV5-1, the J call TRBJ1-1; weak D call: TRBD1 (6 bases). V dropped 4 bases and J dropped 1 base, with 11 bases sitting between them. CDR1 SGHRS and CDR2 YFSETQ come from the germline V gene. This CDR3 region has 14 residues. CDR3 bases: TGCGCCAGCAGCGGGCTGACAGGGAACACTGAAGCTTTCTTT. This translates into CASSGLTGNTEAFF.

The chain couples TRBV4-1 to TRBJ2-3; D unclear. Germline CDR1 and CDR2: MGHRA and YSYEKL. The CDR3 length is 13 residues. Trimming shortened V by 1 base and J by 6 bases, and 8 bases separated the two germline ends. CDR3 sequence reads: CASSQVGLDTQYF. The DNA of the CDR3 is TGCGCCAGCAGCCAAGTTGGGTTGGATACGCAGTATTTT.

The chain employs TRBV28 and TRBJ1-5; tentatively, D is TRBD1 (6 bases). V dropped 10 bases and J dropped 0 bases, with 13 bases sitting between them. The CDR3 loop spans 14 amino acids. Germline V gives CDR1 MDHEN, CDR2 SYDVKM. The CDR3 DNA sequence: TGTGCCATCCAAGAGGGGGTTAGCAATCAGCCCCAGCATTTT. Its translation is CAIQEGVSNQPQHF. Together with reference TRBV28 and TRBJ1-5, the CDR3 gives the full variable domain: DVKVTQSSRYLVKRTGEKVFLECVQDMDHENMFWYRQDPGLGLRLIYFSYDVKMKEKGDIPEGYSVSREKKERFSLILESASTNQTSMYLCAIQEGVSNQPQHFGDGTRLSIL.

This clone showed up just once. In DNA, the CDR3 is TGTGCCAGCAGCTTCTCAGATTTGCGGGAGTCGGCCGGGGAGCTGTTTTTT. This sequence encodes CASSFSDLRESAGELFF. The genes are TRBV5-6 and TRBJ2-2, with 7 positions matching TRBD2. This CDR3 spans 17 amino acids. Germline values: CDR1 SGHDT, CDR2 YYEEEE. V lost 2 bases and J lost 6; bases outside the gene matches: 13.

For this clone: The final CDR3 position lacks the conserved phenylalanine or tryptophan, pointing to a likely read error. V and J are TRBV30 and TRBJ1-2, with a weak D call TRBD1 (5 bases). Germline V gene data show CDR1 as GTSNPN and CDR2 as SVGIG (reference sequence). CDR3 length equals 14 residues. Trimming took off 4 bases at V and 5 bases at J, with 17 bases between the two ends. CDR3 DNA: TGTGCCTGGAAGAAACAGGAGAATCCATATGGCTACACCCTC. Amino acid sequence: CAWKKQENPYGYTL.

V gene TRBV5-1 combines with J gene TRBJ2-7; 7 bases line up with TRBD1. CDR1 and CDR2 (germline): SGHRS, YFSETQ. The CDR3 has 15 residues. Trimming at V came to 4 bases and at J to 3 bases, leaving 10 bases not matched to a gene. This chain's CDR3 is CASSTGTVEVYEQYF. Here the CDR3 DNA reads TGCGCCAGCAGCACGGGGACAGTTGAGGTCTACGAGCAGTACTTC. Drawing the rest from reference TRBV5-1 and TRBJ2-7, the complete variable domain is KAGVTQTPRYLIKTRGQQVTLSCSPISGHRSVSWYQQTPGQGLQFLFEYFSETQRNKGNFPGRFSGRQFSNSRSEMNVSTLELGDSALYLCASSTGTVEVYEQYFGPGTRLTVT.